This TCR beta chain comes out of a study of blood T cell repertoires in COVID-19. The data were produced by immunoSEQ multiplex PCR, yet TCRdb's version contains in-frame clones alone and is incomplete. This repertoire shows 150,000 to 200,000 clones, more than 75% found once; its top ten account for about 2.5%. The sequence came from a man between 18 and 29 years old with acute or convalescent COVID-19. Specimen: peripheral blood.

As DNA, the CDR3 is TGTGCCTGGAGTGGCAGACAGGGGGGGGGAAACACTGAAGCTTTCTTT. Encoded protein: CAWSGRQGGGNTEAFF. The rearrangement links TRBV30 to TRBJ1-1; 9 bases fit TRBD1. The germline gives CDR1 GTSNPN, CDR2 SVGIG (reference sequence). The V and J ends lost 1 base and 2 bases, in that order; junction bases with no gene match: 8. CDR3 length: 16 amino acids.